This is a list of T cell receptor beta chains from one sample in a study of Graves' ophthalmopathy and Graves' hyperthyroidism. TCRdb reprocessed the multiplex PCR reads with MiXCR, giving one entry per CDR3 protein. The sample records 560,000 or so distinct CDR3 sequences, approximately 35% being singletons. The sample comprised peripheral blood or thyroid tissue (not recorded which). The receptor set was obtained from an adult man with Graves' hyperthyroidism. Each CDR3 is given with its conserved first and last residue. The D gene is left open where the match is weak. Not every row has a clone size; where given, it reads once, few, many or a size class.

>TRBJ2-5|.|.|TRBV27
TGTGCCAGCAGTTTATCGTTGGCCGGGACCCAGTACTTC
CASSLSLAGTQYF
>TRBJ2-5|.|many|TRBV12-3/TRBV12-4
TGTGCCAGCAGTTTTGGTTTGGAGTACCAAGAGACCCAGTACTTC
CASSFGLEYQETQYF
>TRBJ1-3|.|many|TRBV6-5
TGTGCCAGCAGTTCCCCCGGGCCTCGAAACACCATATATTTT
CASSSPGPRNTIYF
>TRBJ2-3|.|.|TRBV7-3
TGTGTCAGCAGCCGCAGCGGTGGCACAGATACGCAGTATTTT
CVSSRSGGTDTQYF
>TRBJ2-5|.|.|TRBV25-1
TGTGCCAGCGGGACCGCCGACAGCCTCCAAGAGACCCAGTACTTC
CASGTADSLQETQYF
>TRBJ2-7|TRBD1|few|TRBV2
TGTGCCAGCAGCAGACAGGGTACCGACGAGCAGTACTTC
CASSRQGTDEQYF
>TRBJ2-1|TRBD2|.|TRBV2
TGTGCCAGCAGTGTACGACTAGCGGGGAGGGTTGATGAGCAGTTCTTC
CASSVRLAGRVDEQFF
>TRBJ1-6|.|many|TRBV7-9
TGTGCCAGCAGCTTAGAGGACAGACCTTATTCACCCCTCCACTTT
CASSLEDRPYSPLHF
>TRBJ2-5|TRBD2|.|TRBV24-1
TGTGCCACCAGCCACCCAGGACTAGCGGGAGCGTACCAAGAGACCCAGTACTTC
CATSHPGLAGAYQETQYF
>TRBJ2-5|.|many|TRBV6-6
TGTGCCAGCAGGACGACAGGACAAGAGACCCAGTACTTC
CASRTTGQETQYF
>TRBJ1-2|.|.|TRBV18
TGTGCCAGCTCACCATCGGGGCCAGCAGGTGGCTACACCTTC
CASSPSGPAGGYTF
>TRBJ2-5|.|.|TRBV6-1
TGTGCCAGCAGTGATATTCCAGAGTCCCAAGAGACCCAGTACTTC
CASSDIPESQETQYF
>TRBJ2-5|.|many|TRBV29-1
TGCAGCGTCGTATTCGGGGGAGAGACCCAGTACTTC
CSVVFGGETQYF
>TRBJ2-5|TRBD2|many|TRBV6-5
TGTGCCAGCAGTTACTCGGTCGGGGGGCAAGAGACCCAGTACTTC
CASSYSVGGQETQYF
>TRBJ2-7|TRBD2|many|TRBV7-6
TGTGCCAGCAGCCGAGCGGGAGGGACATACGAGCAGTACTTC
CASSRAGGTYEQYF
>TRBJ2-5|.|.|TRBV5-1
TGCGCCAGCAGCTCCGGACGCTCAGAGGCCCAGTACTTC
CASSSGRSEAQYF
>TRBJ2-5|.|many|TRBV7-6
TGTGCCAGCAGCACGAAGAAGGAGACCCAGTACTTC
CASSTKKETQYF
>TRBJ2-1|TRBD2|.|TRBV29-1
TGCAGCGTTGAAGATCTCCCCCTTAGCGGGGCCTCCTACGATGAGCAGTTCTTC
CSVEDLPLSGASYDEQFF
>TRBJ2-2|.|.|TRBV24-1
TGTGCCACCAGCGGGGGCGGAGCGAACACCGGGGAGCTGTTTTTT
CATSGGGANTGELFF
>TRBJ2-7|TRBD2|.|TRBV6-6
TGTGCCAGCAGTTCACCTATAGCGGGGGAATACGAGCAGTACTTC
CASSSPIAGEYEQYF
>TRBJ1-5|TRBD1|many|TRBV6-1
TGTGCCAGCAGTGACCAGACAGGGAGGGCGAATCAGCCCCAGCATTTT
CASSDQTGRANQPQHF
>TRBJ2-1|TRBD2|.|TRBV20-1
TGCAGTGCTAGCGGACTAGCGGGAGGGGTAGATGAGCAGTTCTTC
CSASGLAGGVDEQFF
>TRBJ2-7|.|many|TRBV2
TGTGCCAGCAGTGAAGTGGGGACAGAGCAGTACTTC
CASSEVGTEQYF
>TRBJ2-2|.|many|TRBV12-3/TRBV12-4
TGTGCCAGCAGTCTCGCCGGGGCTTCGCGAACCGGGGAGCTGTTTTTT
CASSLAGASRTGELFF